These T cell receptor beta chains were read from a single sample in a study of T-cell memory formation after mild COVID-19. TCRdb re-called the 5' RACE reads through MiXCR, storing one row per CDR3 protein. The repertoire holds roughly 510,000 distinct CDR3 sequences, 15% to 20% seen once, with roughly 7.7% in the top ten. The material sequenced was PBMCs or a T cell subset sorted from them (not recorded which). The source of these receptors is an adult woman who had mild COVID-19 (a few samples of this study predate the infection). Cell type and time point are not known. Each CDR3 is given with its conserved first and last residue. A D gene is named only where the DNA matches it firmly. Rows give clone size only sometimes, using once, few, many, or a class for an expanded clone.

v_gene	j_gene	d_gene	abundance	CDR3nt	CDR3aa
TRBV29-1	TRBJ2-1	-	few	TGCAGCGTTTGGACCAAAAATGAGCAGTTCTTC	CSVWTKNEQFF
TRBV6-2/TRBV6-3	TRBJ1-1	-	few	TGTGCCAGCAGTTATGAAGGGATGGACACTGAAGCTTTCTTT	CASSYEGMDTEAFF
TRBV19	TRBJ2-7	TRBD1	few	TGTGCCAGTAGTTCACGGACAGGGTCGGGGGAGCAGTACTTC	CASSSRTGSGEQYF
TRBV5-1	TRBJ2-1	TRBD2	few	TGCGCCAGCAGCTTGGCCCCTAGCGGGGGGGCAGGGGAGCAGTTCTTC	CASSLAPSGGAGEQFF
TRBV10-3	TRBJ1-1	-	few	TGTGCCATCAGTCTGGGGCACAACACTGAAGCTTTCTTT	CAISLGHNTEAFF
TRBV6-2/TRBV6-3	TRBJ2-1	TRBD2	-	TGTGCCAGCAGAACTAGCGGACGATACAATGAGCAGTTCTTC	CASRTSGRYNEQFF
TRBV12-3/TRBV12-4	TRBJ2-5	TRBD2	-	TGTGCCAGCAGTAGCGGGATGGGGACCCAGTACTTC	CASSSGMGTQYF
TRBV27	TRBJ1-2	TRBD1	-	TGTGCCAGCAGTAGACAGGGGGATTTGGGCTACACCTTC	CASSRQGDLGYTF
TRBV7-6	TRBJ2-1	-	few	TGTGCCAGCAGCTTAAACTCGGGCAGGGGTGCGGAGCAGTTCTTC	CASSLNSGRGAEQFF
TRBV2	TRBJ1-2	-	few	TGTGCCAGCAGTGAGAGGACAGTGGTCTACACCTTC	CASSERTVVYTF
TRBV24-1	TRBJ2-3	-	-	TGTGCCACCAGTGATCTCTTCACAGATACGCAGTATTTT	CATSDLFTDTQYF
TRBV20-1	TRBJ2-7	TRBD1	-	TGCAGTGCTAACCAAGGGGACAGGGTCTACGAGCAGTACTTC	CSANQGDRVYEQYF
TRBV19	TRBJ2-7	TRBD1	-	TGTGCCAGTAGTATCGGGGACAGGAGCTACGAGCAGTACTTC	CASSIGDRSYEQYF
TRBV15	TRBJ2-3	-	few	TGTGCCACCAGCACCCTTACGGGCTCCACAGATACGCAGTATTTT	CATSTLTGSTDTQYF
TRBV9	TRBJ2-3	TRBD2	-	TGTGCCAGCAGCGTAGGGAGACTAGCGGGAACCACAGATACGCAGTATTTT	CASSVGRLAGTTDTQYF
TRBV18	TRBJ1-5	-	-	TGTGCCAGCTCACCGTCCATGGGCAGGGGTAATCAGCCCCAGCATTTT	CASSPSMGRGNQPQHF
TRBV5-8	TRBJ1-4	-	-	TGTGCCAGCAGCTTGTACAAGGGTAGTGAAAAACTGTTTTTT	CASSLYKGSEKLFF
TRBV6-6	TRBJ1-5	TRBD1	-	TGTGCCAGCAGTTACTCAGGGGGCGGCAATCAGCCCCAGCATTTT	CASSYSGGGNQPQHF
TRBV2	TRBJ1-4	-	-	TGTGCCAGCAGTGAAGCAGGGGTGTGGGAAAAACTGTTTTTT	CASSEAGVWEKLFF
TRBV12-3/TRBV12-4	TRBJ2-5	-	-	TGTGCCAGCAGCCCGGAGGTTGGGGCGGGACGAGAGACCCAGTACTTC	CASSPEVGAGRETQYF
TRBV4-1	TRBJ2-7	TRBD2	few	TGCGCCAGCAGCCAAGATCAGACTAGCGGGATAGGATGGATAGAGCAGTACTTC	CASSQDQTSGIGWIEQYF
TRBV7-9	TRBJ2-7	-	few	TGTGCCAGCAGCCCTCAGGGGGGTCTCAAAGGCGGGGAGCAGTACTTC	CASSPQGGLKGGEQYF
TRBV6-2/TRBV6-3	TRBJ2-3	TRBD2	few	TGTGCCAGCAGACCTCTAGCGGGTCTCCCAGCAGATACGCAGTATTTT	CASRPLAGLPADTQYF
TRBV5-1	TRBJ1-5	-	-	TGCGCCAGCAGCTTGGAACCAGGTCGCAATCAGCCCCAGCATTTT	CASSLEPGRNQPQHF
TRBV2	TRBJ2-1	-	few	TGTGCCAGCAGTGTGGGCGGGATGTACAATGAGCAGTTCTTC	CASSVGGMYNEQFF
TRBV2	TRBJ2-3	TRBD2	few	TGTGCCAGCAGCGACCGGGGGGGCACAGATACGCAGTATTTT	CASSDRGGTDTQYF
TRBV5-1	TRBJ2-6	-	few	TGCGCCAGCAGCTTGGAGTTCCAGGCGGGGGCCAACGTCCTGACTTTC	CASSLEFQAGANVLTF
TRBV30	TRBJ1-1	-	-	TGTGCCTGGAGTGTGGGTTGGAACACTGAAGCTTTCTTT	CAWSVGWNTEAFF
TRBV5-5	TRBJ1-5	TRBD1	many	TGTGCCAGCAGCTTTTCAGGGGGACAGCCCCAGCATTTT	CASSFSGGQPQHF
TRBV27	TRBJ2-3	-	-	TGTGCCAGCAGCTGGAGAGCGGCTAGCACAGATACGCAGTATTTT	CASSWRAASTDTQYF
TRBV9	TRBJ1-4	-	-	TGTGCCAGCAGCGTAGCAGCAACTAATGAAAAACTGTTTTTT	CASSVAATNEKLFF
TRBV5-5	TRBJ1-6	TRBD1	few	TGTGCCAGCAGCTTGTTATCACAGGGGAATTCACCCCTCCACTTT	CASSLLSQGNSPLHF
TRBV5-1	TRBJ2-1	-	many	TGCGCCAGCAGCTTGGGTGGGTCTAGCAATGAGCAGTTCTTC	CASSLGGSSNEQFF
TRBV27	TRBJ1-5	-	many	TGTGCCAGCAGTATGGAGGGGACCCTTAGCAATCAGCCCCAGCATTTT	CASSMEGTLSNQPQHF
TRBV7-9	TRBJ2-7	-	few	TGTGCCAGCAGCTTACCGGACATGCCCTACGAGCAGTACTTC	CASSLPDMPYEQYF
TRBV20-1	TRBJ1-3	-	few	TGCAGTGCCAACAGTGCCTCTGGAAACACCATATATTTT	CSANSASGNTIYF
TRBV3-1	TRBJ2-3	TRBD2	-	TGTGCCAGCAGCCCAGAGACTAGCGGGAAGTTTGTAGATGCGCAGTATTTT	CASSPETSGKFVDAQYF
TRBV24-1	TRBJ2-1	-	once	TGTGCCACCAGTGATGTCCTGGGGGGTGGGGGTACCGGTGAGCAGTTCTTC	CATSDVLGGGGTGEQFF
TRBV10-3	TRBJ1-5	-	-	TGTGCCATCAGTGAGTCGGGGTATAGCAATCAGCCCCAGCATTTT	CAISESGYSNQPQHF
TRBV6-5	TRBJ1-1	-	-	TGTGCCAGCAGATACGAGGATCCTGAAGCTTTCTTT	CASRYEDPEAFF
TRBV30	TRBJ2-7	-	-	TGTGCCTGGAGTGTTAAGCCTCGTGTCTACGAGCAGTACTTC	CAWSVKPRVYEQYF
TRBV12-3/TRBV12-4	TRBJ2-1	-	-	TGTGCCAGCAGGCTGCGGGACCAGTCCTATGAGCAGTTCTTC	CASRLRDQSYEQFF